This T cell receptor (beta chain) was retrieved from a study of blood T cell repertoires in COVID-19. Whole-study context: Whether acute or convalescent, the COVID-19 samples came from the United States, Italy and Spain. The analysed material was cDNA or gDNA that came from T cells, B-cell-depleted T cells, or PBMCs.

Researchers sorted participants into cohorts using their self-reported clinical history. Original analysis: Amplified reference gene primers provided the basis for estimating nucleated cell counts. This table comes from immunoSEQ multiplex PCR, and its TCRdb copy is limited to in-frame clones, with some not included. V and J calls plus clone size are reproduced from that table; the DNA served to infer D and trimming. The sample includes about 310,000 clones, about 85% of them seen just once. After removal of 5 bases from V and 7 bases from J, the junction contained 13 bases not matched to a gene. The germline V gene has CDR1 PRHDT and CDR2 FYEKMQ (reference sequence). This CDR3 has 15 residues.

The V gene is TRBV13, the J gene TRBJ1-2; the match to TRBD1 covers 7 bases. This TCR was recovered from a woman under 40 who had been exposed to COVID-19. Input material: PBMCs or T cells enriched from blood (not recorded which). CDR3 DNA: TGTGCCAGCAGCGATTCAACGGACAGGAGGGCTGGCTACACCTTC. It yields the protein CASSDSTDRRAGYTF.